A selection of T cell receptor beta chains follows, all from one sample in a study of sequential checkpoint blockade in melanoma. TCRdb keeps only in-frame clones here, not all; method: immunoSEQ multiplex PCR. The sample gives around 18,000 clones, around 65% of which show up once; 12% is in the top ten. The sample here was CD8+ T cells sorted from blood (inferred from file names), taken from a patient given nivolumab and ipilimumab in sequence. The source of these receptors is a human donor with melanoma. The CDR3 runs from the conserved cysteine through the conserved F or W. A D gene is named only where the DNA matches it firmly. Only some rows state a clone size, as once, few, many or a class for expanded clones.

clone size | D gene | J gene | V gene | CDR3 DNA | CDR3 protein
. | TRBD1 | TRBJ2-1 | TRBV19 | TGTGCCAGTAACGATGGGGAATACAGGGGTGAGCAGTTCTTC | CASNDGEYRGEQFF
. | . | TRBJ2-7 | TRBV18 | TGTGCCAGCTCACCGTACAGGGACGAGCAGTACTTC | CASSPYRDEQYF
. | TRBD2 | TRBJ2-1 | TRBV9 | TGTGCCAGCAGCGTAGAAGCGGGGGGGCTTAATGAGCAGTTCTTC | CASSVEAGGLNEQFF
. | . | TRBJ2-7 | TRBV30 | TGTGCCTGGACCCACCCCCCCTCGGGGGACTTC | CAWTHPPSGDF
. | . | TRBJ2-7 | TRBV14 | TGTGCCAGCAGCTGGGGCGGCTCCTACGAGCAGTACTTC | CASSWGGSYEQYF
. | TRBD1 | TRBJ2-7 | TRBV9 | TGTGCCAGCAGCCTAGGGGGCAGTTCCTACGAGCAGTACTTC | CASSLGGSSYEQYF
. | . | TRBJ2-7 | TRBV4-1 | TGCGCCAGCAGCCAAGCATCGGGAATGGGCTACGAGCAGTACTTC | CASSQASGMGYEQYF
few | TRBD1 | TRBJ2-3 | TRBV9 | TGTGCCAGCAGGTCCGAGGACAGGGGTCTGGATACGCAGTATTTT | CASRSEDRGLDTQYF
. | TRBD2 | TRBJ2-1 | TRBV4-3 | TGCGCCAGCAGCCAAGGGGCGGGAGTTGTGAATGAGCAGTTCTTC | CASSQGAGVVNEQFF
. | . | TRBJ1-1 | TRBV5-6 | TGTGCCAGCAGCCAGGTGAGGGTTGAAGCTTTCTTT | CASSQVRVEAFF
few | . | TRBJ2-3 | TRBV5-6 | TGTGCCAGCAGCCCCCCCGCGGGAGATACGCAGTATTTT | CASSPPAGDTQYF
medium-sized | TRBD1 | TRBJ1-2 | TRBV19 | TGTGCCAGTAGCATGACAGGGCGGAACTATGGCTACACCTTC | CASSMTGRNYGYTF
. | . | TRBJ2-1 | TRBV29-1 | TGCAGCGCTCCGATTTTTGCGGCTAGCTCCTACAATGAGCAGTTCTTC | CSAPIFAASSYNEQFF
. | . | TRBJ2-7 | TRBV6-5 | TGTGCCAGCAGTTATGGGACACCTTCCTACGAGCAGTACTTC | CASSYGTPSYEQYF
few | . | TRBJ1-1 | TRBV4-3 | TGCGCCAGCAGCCCCAAGGCACAGATGAACACTGAAGCTTTCTTT | CASSPKAQMNTEAFF
medium-sized | TRBD1 | TRBJ2-7 | TRBV6-5 | TGTGCCAGCAGTTACTCCGGGACAGGGTACGACGAGCAGTACTTC | CASSYSGTGYDEQYF
. | TRBD2 | TRBJ2-4 | TRBV5-5 | TGTGCCAGCAGCTCGCTAGCGGGAGAGTCCAAAAACATTCAGTACTTC | CASSSLAGESKNIQYF
few | TRBD1 | TRBJ2-7 | TRBV7-6 | TGTGCCAGCAGCTTAGAAACAGGGGGCTACGAGCAGTACTTC | CASSLETGGYEQYF
. | . | TRBJ2-7 | TRBV5-1 | TGCGCCAGCAGCCCGCACGAGACAACATCCTCCTACGAGCAGTACTTC | CASSPHETTSSYEQYF
. | TRBD2 | TRBJ2-7 | TRBV19 | TGTGCCAGTAGTATGGCTAGCGGGGGATACGAGCAGTACTTC | CASSMASGGYEQYF
. | . | TRBJ1-5 | TRBV6-1 | TGTGCCAGCAGTGAATCTGTCAATCAGCCCCAGCATTTT | CASSESVNQPQHF
. | TRBD1 | TRBJ1-1 | TRBV27 | TGTGCCAGCTCGCCGACAGGGTTCACTGAAGCTTTCTTT | CASSPTGFTEAFF
. | . | TRBJ2-7 | TRBV7-6 | TGTGCCAGCAGCTCTCCAGGGGAGCAGTACTTC | CASSSPGEQYF
. | TRBD1 | TRBJ1-2 | TRBV7-3 | TGTGCCAGCAGTCCCACGCCCGGGACAGTCTATGGCTACACCTTC | CASSPTPGTVYGYTF
. | . | TRBJ1-2 | TRBV5-4 | TGTGCCAGCAGCCCTGTGTGGGCCTATGGCTACACCTTC | CASSPVWAYGYTF
. | . | TRBJ1-1 | TRBV11-1 | TGTGCCAGCAGCTTAAAAAGGAGGGGAGTGAACACTGAAGCTTTCTTT | CASSLKRRGVNTEAFF
few | . | TRBJ2-1 | TRBV14 | TGTGCCAGCAGCTTAAATCTCTACAATGAGCAGTTCTTC | CASSLNLYNEQFF
. | . | TRBJ2-5 | TRBV15 | TGTGCCACCAGCGGAGAGGGGGGGAGGGGGACCCAGTACTTC | CATSGEGGRGTQYF
. | . | TRBJ2-7 | TRBV4-3 | TGCGCCAGCAGCGAACTCGGGACAAGTACCTACGAGCAGTACTTC | CASSELGTSTYEQYF
few | . | TRBJ2-2 | TRBV5-1 | TGCGCCAGCAGCTTGGGCACAGCTACCGGGGAGCTGTTTTTT | CASSLGTATGELFF
few | . | TRBJ1-4 | TRBV5-6 | TGTGCCAGCAGCTCGGGGGATGGAAAACTGTTTTTT | CASSSGDGKLFF
. | . | TRBJ1-1 | TRBV5-5 | TGTGCCAGCAGCGCTTATTTTCGCGGGTTTCAGACTGAAGCTTTCTTT | CASSAYFRGFQTEAFF
few | . | TRBJ1-2 | TRBV7-9 | TGTGCCAGCAGCGAACAGGCGACCGGAACTATTGGCTACACCTTC | CASSEQATGTIGYTF
. | TRBD1 | TRBJ2-3 | TRBV9 | TGTGCCAGCAGCGTAGCCCGGACAGGGATCACAGATACGCAGTATTTT | CASSVARTGITDTQYF
few | . | TRBJ2-1 | TRBV29-1 | TGCAGCGTTAACAAGCAGGGGGGATCCTACAATGAGCAGTTCTTC | CSVNKQGGSYNEQFF
. | TRBD2 | TRBJ2-1 | TRBV27 | TGTGCCAGCGGATGGACTAGCGGCGGCTTCGATGAGCAGTTCTTC | CASGWTSGGFDEQFF
. | TRBD2 | TRBJ2-1 | TRBV13 | TGTGCCAGCAGCTTAAAGGGACTAGCAGGGAATGAGCAGTTCTTC | CASSLKGLAGNEQFF
. | . | TRBJ1-2 | TRBV30 | TGTGCCTGGAGTGACCTCGGTTTGGGGGGGAGGCGCTATGGCTACACCTTC | CAWSDLGLGGRRYGYTF
. | . | TRBJ2-5 | TRBV9 | TGTGCCAGCAGCGCCCGTGACGGGGGCCAAGAGACCCAGTACTTC | CASSARDGGQETQYF
. | TRBD1 | TRBJ2-7 | TRBV30 | TGTGCCTGGAGCGATCCCGGGACAGGTTCCAACGAGCAGTACTTC | CAWSDPGTGSNEQYF
. | . | TRBJ2-7 | TRBV19 | TGTGCCAGTAGCCTCCTCTCGGGGGGCCACGAGCAGTACTTC | CASSLLSGGHEQYF
few | . | TRBJ2-3 | TRBV2 | TGTGCCAGCAGTGAACCAGCGGGCCCTAGCACAGATACGCAGTATTTT | CASSEPAGPSTDTQYF
. | TRBD2 | TRBJ2-7 | TRBV27 | TGTGCCAGCAGAGGACTAGCGGGAGTTGAAGACGAGCAGTACTTC | CASRGLAGVEDEQYF
. | TRBD1 | TRBJ1-1 | TRBV5-1 | TGCGCCAGCAGCCCGAAGCAGGGGGTGGTAAACACTGAAGCTTTCTTT | CASSPKQGVVNTEAFF
. | . | TRBJ1-2 | TRBV10-3 | TGTGCCATCAGTGAGTCGCTACAGACGATCTATGGCTACACCTTC | CAISESLQTIYGYTF
few | TRBD2 | TRBJ2-5 | TRBV29-1 | TGCAGCGTTGAAGATGGTCGGGGGGGGCAAGAGACCCAGTACTTC | CSVEDGRGGQETQYF
. | TRBD2 | TRBJ2-1 | TRBV19 | TGTGCCACTAGGAGTAGCGGGACCTACAATGAGCAGTTCTTC | CATRSSGTYNEQFF
. | . | TRBJ2-3 | TRBV7-2 | TGTGCCAGCAGCTTAGAGGCAGCGCTAGAAACAGATACGCAGTATTTT | CASSLEAALETDTQYF
. | TRBD2 | TRBJ2-7 | TRBV27 | TGTGCCAGCCGACCCGGACTAGCGATGGGCTACGAGCAGTACTTC | CASRPGLAMGYEQYF
. | TRBD1 | TRBJ1-3 | TRBV6-5 | TGTGCCAGCAGTTACACCCAGACAGGGGCTGGAAACACCATATATTTT | CASSYTQTGAGNTIYF
. | TRBD2 | TRBJ2-3 | TRBV13 | TGTGCCAGCAGCTTATCTGGGGCGGGGGGCACAGATACGCAGTATTTT | CASSLSGAGGTDTQYF
few | TRBD2 | TRBJ2-1 | TRBV6-1 | TGTGCCAGCAGTGAACGCCCTAGCGGTAGCTCCTACAATGAGCAGTTCTTC | CASSERPSGSSYNEQFF
. | . | TRBJ1-4 | TRBV6-5 | TGTGCCAGCAGTTACTCGTACATACAAAATGAAAAACTGTTTTTT | CASSYSYIQNEKLFF
. | . | TRBJ1-1 | TRBV19 | TGTGCCAGTAGTCAAGAGGTAAAGACTGAAGCTTTCTTT | CASSQEVKTEAFF
. | TRBD1 | TRBJ2-3 | TRBV7-3 | TGTGCCAGCAGCTCAATCGGGACAGGGGGCGCCGGCACAGATACGCAGTATTTT | CASSSIGTGGAGTDTQYF
. | . | TRBJ2-1 | TRBV21-1 | TGTGCCAGCAGCAAAGCCCCGGGACAGGGGGACGAGCAGTTCTTC | CASSKAPGQGDEQFF
few | . | TRBJ2-1 | TRBV4-1 | TGCGCCAGCAGCCAAGATAAGGGACTCCAATACAATGAGCAGTTCTTC | CASSQDKGLQYNEQFF